The clone carrying this TCR beta chain has a count of ten or more. TCR beta cDNA came from approximately 0.55 ug total RNA, primed with a constant-region primer. It was through three nested multiplex PCR rounds of slightly modified ARM-PCR that TCR beta libraries arose. TRBV1-TRBV30 forward primers paired with a C-beta reverse primer drove the first two PCR rounds, approximately 11 cycles each. Each CDR3 protein gets one entry after TCRdb re-called the multiplex PCR reads with MiXCR. Of 50,000 to 65,000 distinct CDR3 sequences in the sample, 71% were seen once. In germline, CDR1 is LNHNV, CDR2 YYDKDF (reference sequence). The CDR3 is 15 residues long. Trimming removed 0 bases at V and 3 bases at J, with 12 bases between. This record belongs to a study of tumor-infiltrating lymphocytes in primary liver carcinoma. DNA and RNA were both co-extracted from approximately 20-30 mg of bulk tissue that had not been sorted.

This sequence originates from a man aged 35 to 55 with primary liver carcinoma and hepatitis B virus infection. Sequencing used liver tumor tissue from sampling region 4. Subset reported: tumor region T4, right-lateral pole. This chain links TRBV15 with TRBJ2-7; D might be TRBD1 (5 bases). In DNA form, the CDR3 reads TGTGCCACCAGCAGAGAGGACAATTACCTCTACGAGCAGTACTTC. It specifies CATSREDNYLYEQYF.